The TCR beta chain described here comes from a study of T cells in women clearing cervical HPV infection listed by TCRdb under 2018. A note on the overall study: The cases were about two dozen women with histologically confirmed HPV16-related CIN3 or worse, and 2 of those women had invasive cancers. Blood from cases was drawn at the visit where the lesion was first identified, while blood from controls was drawn once the infection was no longer detected. Cases had a median age of 34 years and controls had a median age of 38, with no significant differences in baseline characteristics. Controls were around 23 women whose single incident HPV16 infection cleared within 12 months without precancer or cancer developing. Cases and controls were matched on year of sample collection and on age within five years. The parent cohort enrolled some 10,000 women aged 18 or older in Guanacaste, Costa Rica, during about 1993 to 1994 and followed them for roughly seven years. Since HLA typing was available for only a few women, HLA type could not be ruled out as a confounder. Five blinded duplicates per group were added as quality controls, giving about 60 samples: some 50 participants and roughly ten replicates. An exploratory proof-of-principle case-control study, nested within the Guanacaste HPV Natural History Study in Costa Rica, was conducted to compare TCR repertoires across cervical HPV16 outcomes. For cases, a median interval of approximately 140 days, with an interquartile range of about 90 to 210 days, was observed between lesion detection and blood sampling.

From the germline V gene (reference sequence), CDR1 is DFQATT and CDR2 is SNEGSKA. The CDR3 goes from the cysteine to the phenylalanine over 15 residues. The DNA covers only part of the CDR3, 36 bases in frame from base 1. Between the V and J ends, shortened by 2 bases and 0 bases respectively, the junction contains 13 bases. As concerns this clone: Its antigen is not yet known. The DNA ends 3 residues before the CDR3 does, and the rest of the CDR3 is filled in from the germline J gene.

TCR beta CDR3 regions were amplified by multiplex PCR using the immunoSEQ assay from an average of approximately 1,200 ng genomic DNA per sample. Primer bias was corrected in the assay by using a complete synthetic TCR repertoire to establish an amplification baseline. The amplicons were sequenced on the Illumina platform. On the study's bioinformatics: Error correction of the sequences involved clustering with frequency ratios plus a modified nearest-neighbor algorithm, after which the sequences were analyzed in the immunoSEQ Analyzer using IMGT gene definitions. At each rarefaction depth, TCR richness and evenness were averaged over 20 rarefaction repeats, and samples with fewer sequences than the depth were excluded. Wilcoxon rank sum tests with FDR correction were used to compare V, D and J gene relative abundances between the groups. For the blinded duplicates, the intraclass correlation was around 95% for TCR richness and averaged about 77% across roughly 69 gene segments. TCRdb holds this immuneACCESS table with in-frame rearrangements only. Some clones are missing; in checked studies, unresolved V genes explain under half, and the rest has no known cause. V and J calls plus clone size are reproduced from that table; the DNA served to infer D and trimming. This sample's table has entries for just under 35,000 clones. Of the sample, about 1.5% falls within the top ten clones.

Summary of the overall study and its limitations: TRBV6-7 relative abundance was lower in cases than in controls (around 0.11% versus 0.15%; Bonferroni P = 0.0008). T-cell numbers per sample were unknown, so richness differences could reflect varying T-cell content rather than repertoire biology. Cases were distinguished from controls with an estimated AUC of approximately 0.83 by random forest classifiers combining richness and V gene abundances. Significantly higher TCR repertoire richness was observed in CIN3+ cases than in controls across sequencing depths, whereas no difference in evenness was found. The cross-sectional design could not show whether associations preceded infection or resulted from it; effector/memory subsets and HPV-specific T cells were not isolated.

Every participant had a single incident cervical HPV16 infection, and women with prevalent HPV16 infections were excluded. Cervical HPV DNA was detected with MY09/MY11 PCR, and genotyping was done with dot-blot hybridization. Around 15 mL of heparinized blood were centrifuged, and the buffy coat was split into aliquots, frozen at -30 degrees C, and then kept at -80 degrees C. QIAGEN kits were used to extract genomic DNA from the buffy coat specimens. The receptor comes from a woman between 18 and 75 years old with a cervical HPV16 infection that either progressed to CIN3+ or cleared (not recorded which). In this chain, TRBV20-1 is recombined with TRBJ1-1; the D gene remains uncertain. Sequencing used blood buffy coat. The covered CDR3 bases are TGCAGTGCTAGACGGTCAGGTGGGCTGAACACTGAA. This yields the protein CSARRSGGLNTE. The CDR3 in full is CSARRSGGLNTEAFF.